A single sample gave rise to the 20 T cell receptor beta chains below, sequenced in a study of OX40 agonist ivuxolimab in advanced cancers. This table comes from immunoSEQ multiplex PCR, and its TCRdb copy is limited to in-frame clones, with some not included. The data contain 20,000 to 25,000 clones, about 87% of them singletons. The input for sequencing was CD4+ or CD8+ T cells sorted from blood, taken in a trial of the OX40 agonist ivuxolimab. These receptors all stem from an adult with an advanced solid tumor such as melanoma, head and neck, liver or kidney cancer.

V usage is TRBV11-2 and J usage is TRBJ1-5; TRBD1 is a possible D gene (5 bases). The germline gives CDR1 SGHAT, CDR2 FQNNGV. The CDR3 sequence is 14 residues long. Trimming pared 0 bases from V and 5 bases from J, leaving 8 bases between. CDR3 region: CASSLDGGDQPQHF. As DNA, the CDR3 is TGTGCCAGCAGCTTAGATGGGGGGGATCAGCCCCAGCATTTT.

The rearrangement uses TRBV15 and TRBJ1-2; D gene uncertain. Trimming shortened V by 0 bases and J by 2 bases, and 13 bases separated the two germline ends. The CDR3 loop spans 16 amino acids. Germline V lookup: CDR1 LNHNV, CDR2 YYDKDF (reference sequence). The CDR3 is CATSRDDRGFNYGYTF. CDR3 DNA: TGTGCCACCAGCAGAGATGATAGAGGGTTCAACTATGGCTACACCTTC.

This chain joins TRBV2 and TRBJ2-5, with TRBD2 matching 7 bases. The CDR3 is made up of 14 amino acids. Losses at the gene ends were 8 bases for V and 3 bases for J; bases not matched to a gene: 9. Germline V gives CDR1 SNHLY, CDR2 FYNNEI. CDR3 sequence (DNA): TGTGCCAGCTCACCGGGGGGTTTCGAAGAGACCCAGTACTTC. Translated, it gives CASSPGGFEETQYF.

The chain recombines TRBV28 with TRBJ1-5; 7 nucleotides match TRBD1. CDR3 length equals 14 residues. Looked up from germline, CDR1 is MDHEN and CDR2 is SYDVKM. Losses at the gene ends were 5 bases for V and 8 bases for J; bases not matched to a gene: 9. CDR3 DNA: TGTGCCAGCAGTAATCACAGGGGTTCAGAGCCCCAGCATTTT. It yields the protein CASSNHRGSEPQHF.

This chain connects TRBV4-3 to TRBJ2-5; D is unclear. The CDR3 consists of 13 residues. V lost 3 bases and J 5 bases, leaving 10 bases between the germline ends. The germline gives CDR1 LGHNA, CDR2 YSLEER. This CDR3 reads CASSHRKRETQYF. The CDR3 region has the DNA TGCGCCAGCAGCCACAGGAAAAGGGAGACCCAGTACTTC.

In DNA, the CDR3 is TGTGCCAGCGGACCTAGCGGGGGGGCGGCTAGCACAGATACGCAGTATTTT. Translating it yields CASGPSGGAASTDTQYF. The chain joins TRBV2 to TRBJ2-3; 12 bases line up with TRBD2. CDR3 length equals 17 residues. The J segment lost 0 bases and the V segment lost 8 bases, leaving 9 bases of the junction unmatched. The germline gives CDR1 SNHLY, CDR2 FYNNEI. The entire variable domain, with the rest obtained from reference TRBV2 and TRBJ2-3, is as follows: EPEVTQTPSHQVTQMGQEVILRCVPISNHLYFYWYRQILGQKVEFLVSFYNNEISEKSEIFDDQFSVERPDGSNFTLKIRSTKLEDSAMYFCASGPSGGAASTDTQYFGPGTRLTVL.

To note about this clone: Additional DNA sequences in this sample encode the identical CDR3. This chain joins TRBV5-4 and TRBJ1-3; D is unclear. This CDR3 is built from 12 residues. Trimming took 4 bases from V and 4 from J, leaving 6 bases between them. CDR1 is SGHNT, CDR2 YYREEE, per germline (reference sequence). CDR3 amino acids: CASSPGGNTIYF. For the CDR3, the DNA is TGTGCCAGCAGCCCGGGGGGAAACACCATATATTTT. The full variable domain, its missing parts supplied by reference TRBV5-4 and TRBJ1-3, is ETGVTQSPTHLIKTRGQQVTLRCSSQSGHNTVSWYQQALGQGPQFIFQYYREEENGRGNFPPRFSGLQFPNYSSELNVNALELDDSALYLCASSPGGNTIYFGEGSWLTVV.

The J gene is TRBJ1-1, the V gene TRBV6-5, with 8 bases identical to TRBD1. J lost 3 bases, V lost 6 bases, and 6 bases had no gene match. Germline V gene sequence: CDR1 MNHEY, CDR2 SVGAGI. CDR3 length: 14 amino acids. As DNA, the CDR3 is TGTGCCAGCAGGTCCCAGGGGGCGGACACTGAAGCTTTCTTT. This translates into CASRSQGADTEAFF.

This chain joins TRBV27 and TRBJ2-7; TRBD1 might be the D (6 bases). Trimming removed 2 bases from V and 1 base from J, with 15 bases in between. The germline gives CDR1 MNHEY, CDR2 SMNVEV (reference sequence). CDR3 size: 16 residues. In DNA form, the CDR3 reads TGTGCCAGCAGTTTAGGTCCAGGGGCAAGTTCCTACGAGCAGTACTTC. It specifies CASSLGPGASSYEQYF.

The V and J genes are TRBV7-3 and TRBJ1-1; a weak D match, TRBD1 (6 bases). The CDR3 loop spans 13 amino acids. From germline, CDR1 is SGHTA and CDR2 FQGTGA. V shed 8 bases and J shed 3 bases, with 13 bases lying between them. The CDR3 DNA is TGTGCCAGCCGGGCGGACAGCTACACTGAAGCTTTCTTT. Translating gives CASRADSYTEAFF.

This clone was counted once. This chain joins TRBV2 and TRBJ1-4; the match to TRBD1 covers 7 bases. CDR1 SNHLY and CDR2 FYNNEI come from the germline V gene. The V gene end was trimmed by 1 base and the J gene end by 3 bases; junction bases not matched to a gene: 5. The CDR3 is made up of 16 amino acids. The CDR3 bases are TGTGCCAGCAGTGAAGGAGTACAGGGGCCTAATGAAAAACTGTTTTTT. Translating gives CASSEGVQGPNEKLFF. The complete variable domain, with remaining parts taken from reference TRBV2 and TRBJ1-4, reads EPEVTQTPSHQVTQMGQEVILRCVPISNHLYFYWYRQILGQKVEFLVSFYNNEISEKSEIFDDQFSVERPDGSNFTLKIRSTKLEDSAMYFCASSEGVQGPNEKLFFGSGTQLSVL.

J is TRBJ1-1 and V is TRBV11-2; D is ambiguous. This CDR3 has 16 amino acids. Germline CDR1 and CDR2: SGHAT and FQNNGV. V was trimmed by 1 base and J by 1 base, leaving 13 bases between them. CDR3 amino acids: CASSLGYGVGNTEAFF. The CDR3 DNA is TGTGCCAGCAGCTTAGGATACGGGGTCGGGAACACTGAAGCTTTCTTT.

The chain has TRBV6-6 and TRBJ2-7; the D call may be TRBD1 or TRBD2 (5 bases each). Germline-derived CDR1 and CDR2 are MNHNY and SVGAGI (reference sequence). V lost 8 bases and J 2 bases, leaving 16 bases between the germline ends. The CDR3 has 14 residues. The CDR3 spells CASDRTGLPYEQYF. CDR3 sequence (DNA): TGTGCCAGCGACCGTACAGGACTCCCCTACGAGCAGTACTTC.

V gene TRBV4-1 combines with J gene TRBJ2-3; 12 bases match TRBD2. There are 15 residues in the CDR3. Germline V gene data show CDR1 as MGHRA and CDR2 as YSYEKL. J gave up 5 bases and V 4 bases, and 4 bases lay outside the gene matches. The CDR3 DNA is TGCGCCAGCAGCCGACTAGCGGGGGAAGGAGATACGCAGTATTTT. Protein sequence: CASSRLAGEGDTQYF.

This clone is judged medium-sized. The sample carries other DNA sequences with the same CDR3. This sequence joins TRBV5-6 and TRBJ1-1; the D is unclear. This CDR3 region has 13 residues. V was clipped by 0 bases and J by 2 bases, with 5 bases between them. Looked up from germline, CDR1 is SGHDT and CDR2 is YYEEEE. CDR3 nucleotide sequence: TGTGCCAGCAGCTTGGCCGACAACACTGAAGCTTTCTTT. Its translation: CASSLADNTEAFF.

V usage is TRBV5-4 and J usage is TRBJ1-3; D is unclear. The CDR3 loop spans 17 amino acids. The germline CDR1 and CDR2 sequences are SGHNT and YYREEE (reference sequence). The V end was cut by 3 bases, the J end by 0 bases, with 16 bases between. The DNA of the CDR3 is TGTGCCAGCAGCTCCTTCATTGGAACCGCCTCTGGAAACACCATATATTTT. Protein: CASSSFIGTASGNTIYF.

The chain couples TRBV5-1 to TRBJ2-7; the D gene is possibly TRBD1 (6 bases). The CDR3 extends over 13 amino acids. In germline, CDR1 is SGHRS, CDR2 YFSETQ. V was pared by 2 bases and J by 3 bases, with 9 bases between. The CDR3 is CASSFGQFYEQYF. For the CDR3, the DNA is TGCGCCAGCAGCTTTGGACAGTTCTACGAGCAGTACTTC.

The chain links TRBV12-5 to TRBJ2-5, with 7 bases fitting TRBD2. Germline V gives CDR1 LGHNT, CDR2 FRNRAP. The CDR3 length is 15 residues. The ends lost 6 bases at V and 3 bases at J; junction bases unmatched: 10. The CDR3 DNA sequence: TGTGCTAGTGGCCCCGGGGGGTACCTGGAAGAGACCCAGTACTTC. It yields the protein CASGPGGYLEETQYF.

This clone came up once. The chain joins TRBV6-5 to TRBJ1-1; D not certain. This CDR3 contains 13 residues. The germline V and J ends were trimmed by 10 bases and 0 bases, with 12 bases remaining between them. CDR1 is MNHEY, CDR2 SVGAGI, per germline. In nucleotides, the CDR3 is TGTGCCACAAGTCCGGGCATGAACACTGAAGCTTTCTTT. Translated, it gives CATSPGMNTEAFF.

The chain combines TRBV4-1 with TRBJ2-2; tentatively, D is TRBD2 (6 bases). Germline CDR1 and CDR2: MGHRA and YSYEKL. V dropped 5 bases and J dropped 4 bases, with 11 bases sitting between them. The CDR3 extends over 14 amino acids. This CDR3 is CASSEGEVTGELFF. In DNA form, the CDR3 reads TGCGCCAGCAGCGAAGGGGAGGTCACCGGGGAGCTGTTTTTT.